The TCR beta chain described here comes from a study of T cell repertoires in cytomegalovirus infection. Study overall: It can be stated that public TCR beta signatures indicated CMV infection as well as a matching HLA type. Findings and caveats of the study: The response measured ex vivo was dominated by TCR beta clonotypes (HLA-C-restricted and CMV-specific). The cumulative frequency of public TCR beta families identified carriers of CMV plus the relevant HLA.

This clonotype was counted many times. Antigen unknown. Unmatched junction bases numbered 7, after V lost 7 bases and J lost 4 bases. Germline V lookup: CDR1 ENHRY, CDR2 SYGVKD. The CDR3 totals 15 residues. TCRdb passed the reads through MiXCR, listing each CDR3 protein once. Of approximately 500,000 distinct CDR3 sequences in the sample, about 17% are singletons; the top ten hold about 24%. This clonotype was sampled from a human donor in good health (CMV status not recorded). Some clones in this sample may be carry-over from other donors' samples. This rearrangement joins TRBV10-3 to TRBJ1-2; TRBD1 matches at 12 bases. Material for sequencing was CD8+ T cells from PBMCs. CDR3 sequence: CAINEGQGATYGYTF. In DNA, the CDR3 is TGTGCCATCAACGAGGGACAGGGGGCCACCTATGGCTACACCTTC.